The next 26 T cell receptor beta chains were all read from a single sample in a study of monozygotic twins with inflammatory bowel disease. Reprocessing the 5' RACE reads, TCRdb reports a single entry for every CDR3 protein and omits DNA. The sample table includes about 450,000 distinct CDR3 sequences. Source material: blood. The receptors were gathered from a human donor with ulcerative colitis or Crohn's disease, or a healthy co-twin of an affected twin (not recorded which).

V usage is TRBV20-1 and J usage is TRBJ2-3. Germline CDR1 is DFQATT and CDR2 is SNEGSKA (reference sequence). This CDR3 has 12 residues. This chain's CDR3 is CSASPYELTQYF.

This rearrangement joins TRBV12-2 to TRBJ1-5; TCRdb lists TRBD1, though no DNA is available to test this call. TRBV12-2 is assigned pseudogene status. This CDR3 has 19 amino acids. The CDR3 here is CASRSRKPGPAPPNQPQHF.

This chain links TRBV5-4 with TRBJ1-1. Germline V gene lookup returns CDR1 SGHNT and CDR2 YYREEE (reference sequence). The CDR3 extends over 14 amino acids. The CDR3 loop reads CASSLEPLNTEAFF.

This rearrangement joins TRBV5-8 to TRBJ2-1; TCRdb gives TRBD2 as the D gene, but with no DNA this cannot be confirmed. Per the germline V gene, CDR1 is SGHTS and CDR2 is YDEGEE. This CDR3 has 14 amino acids. The CDR3 region is CASSLTSGMGEQFF.

The genes are TRBV20-1 and TRBJ1-2; TCRdb names TRBD1, which stays unverified in the absence of DNA. Per the germline V gene, CDR1 is DFQATT and CDR2 is SNEGSKA (reference sequence). CDR3 length equals 12 residues. CDR3 protein: CSASPFRSGYTF.

CDR3 region: CATSRLGQGEVVSEQYF. The chain couples TRBV15 to TRBJ2-7; TCRdb's D call of TRBD1 is untestable without DNA. This CDR3 contains 17 residues. Germline V gene data show CDR1 as LNHNV and CDR2 as YYDKDF (reference sequence).

The chain joins TRBV10-2 to TRBJ1-5; TCRdb's D call of TRBD1 is untestable without DNA. The CDR3 contains 15 residues. Germline CDR1 and CDR2: WSHSY and SAAADI. CDR3 region: CASSERDRWNQPQHF.

The V and J genes are TRBV6-6 and TRBJ1-5. The CDR3 spans 14 residues. Looked up from germline, CDR1 is MNHNY and CDR2 is SVGAGI (reference sequence). CDR3 sequence reads: CASSLMGAGQPQHF.

The V call is TRBV12-3 or TRBV12-4, the J call TRBJ2-2. CDR3 length: 17 amino acids. The chain's CDR3 is CASSLGQGPANTGELFF.

The CDR3 spells CASSSSGTYTDTQYF. The chain joins TRBV7-2 to TRBJ2-3; the TCRdb D gene call, TRBD1, has no DNA to confirm it. CDR3 length: 15 residues. Looked up from germline, CDR1 is SGHTA and CDR2 is FQGNSA. The whole variable domain, filled in from reference TRBV7-2 and TRBJ2-3, reads GAGVSQSPSNKVTEKGKDVELRCDPISGHTALYWYRQSLGQGLEFLIYFQGNSAPDKSGLPSDRFSAERTGGSVSTLTIQRTQQEDSAVYLCASSSSGTYTDTQYFGPGTRLTVL.

V usage is TRBV5-4 and J usage is TRBJ1-4; TCRdb's D gene call, TRBD1, goes unchecked for lack of DNA. CDR1 and CDR2 from the germline V gene are SGHNT and YYREEE (reference sequence). CDR3 size: 15 residues. CDR3 sequence: CASSLRTGKNEKLFF.

The chain is built from TRBV15 and TRBJ1-5. Germline lookup yields CDR1 LNHNV and CDR2 YYDKDF (reference sequence). This CDR3 has 12 residues. The CDR3 sequence is CATSRENQPQHF.

The V and J genes are TRBV5-6 and TRBJ2-4; no DNA is available, so the TRBD1 call from TCRdb remains unchecked. CDR1 and CDR2 (germline): SGHDT, YYEEEE. The CDR3 totals 14 residues. Here the CDR3 reads CASSWRGGKNIQYF.

The chain links TRBV29-1 to TRBJ2-3. This CDR3 is built from 11 residues. Per the germline V gene, CDR1 is SQVTM and CDR2 is ANQGSEA. CDR3 residues: CSVAGTDTQYF.

The J gene is TRBJ1-1, the V gene TRBV27. This CDR3 spans 13 amino acids. The germline gives CDR1 MNHEY, CDR2 SMNVEV (reference sequence). The CDR3 here is CASRLLLDTEAFF.

This sequence joins TRBV20-1 and TRBJ2-7; lacking DNA, the TRBD1 call made by TCRdb goes unchecked. Per the germline V gene, CDR1 is DFQATT and CDR2 is SNEGSKA (reference sequence). The CDR3 sequence is 14 residues long. Here the CDR3 reads CSARDGAREHEQYF.

The CDR3 spells CASSSYPDRGVYEQYF. The chain is built from TRBV5-1 and TRBJ2-7; TCRdb reports TRBD1, a call that lacks DNA to check it against. Germline values: CDR1 SGHRS, CDR2 YFSETQ. This CDR3 spans 16 amino acids.

This chain joins TRBV6-4 and TRBJ2-3; TCRdb's assignment of TRBD2 cannot be checked, as there is no DNA. Germline V gives CDR1 MRHNA, CDR2 SNTAGT. CDR3 length equals 15 residues. The CDR3 sequence: CASSGGRLDTDTQYF.

The chain is built from TRBV5-4 and TRBJ1-1; TCRdb proposes TRBD1, but this gene call is untestable without DNA. The CDR3 runs 14 residues. Germline V gene lookup returns CDR1 SGHNT and CDR2 YYREEE (reference sequence). The CDR3 is CASSPGSRNTEAFF.

The gene calls are TRBV12-3 or TRBV12-4 and TRBJ2-2; TCRdb indicates TRBD1, and absent DNA this call remains unverified. The CDR3 is made up of 16 amino acids. The CDR3 loop reads CASRAGTGEGTGELFF.

V is TRBV7-6 and J is TRBJ2-2; TCRdb calls TRBD2, which cannot be checked without DNA. Germline CDR1 and CDR2: SGHVS and FNYEAQ. This CDR3 spans 16 amino acids. CDR3 sequence reads: CASSAGAEENTGELFF.

The chain uses TRBV7-9 and TRBJ2-7; the TCRdb D gene call, TRBD1, has no DNA to confirm it. Per germline, CDR1 SEHNR and CDR2 FQNEAQ (reference sequence). This CDR3 region has 16 residues. The CDR3 sequence is CASSPTAPGSSYEQYF.

This rearrangement joins TRBV13 to TRBJ1-1. The germline V gene encodes CDR1 PRHDT and CDR2 FYEKMQ (reference sequence). This CDR3 is 15 amino acids long. This CDR3 is CASSPRTRGNTEAFF.

The chain joins TRBV12-3 or TRBV12-4 to TRBJ1-2; checking the TCRdb D call of TRBD1 is not possible without DNA. The CDR3 length is 15 residues. The CDR3 sequence is CASSSRDRGDYGYTF.

The gene calls are TRBV7-7 and TRBJ2-1; TCRdb lists TRBD1, though no DNA is available to test this call. This CDR3 region has 15 residues. Germline V lookup: CDR1 SSHAT, CDR2 FNYEAQ (reference sequence). CDR3 protein: CASSPTPASYNEQFF.

The rearrangement joins TRBV7-2 to TRBJ2-7; absent DNA, TCRdb's TRBD2 call cannot be checked. Germline CDR1 and CDR2: SGHTA and FQGNSA. This CDR3 contains 14 residues. CDR3 in amino acids: CASRPGTSGPEQYF.